Below are 7 T cell receptor beta chains sequenced from a single sample in a study of T-cell memory formation after mild COVID-19. TCRdb itself ran the 5' RACE reads through MiXCR, one entry per CDR3 protein. The repertoire holds some 410,000 distinct CDR3 sequences, with about 22% as singletons. The sample consisted of PBMCs or a T cell subset sorted from them (not recorded which). The receptors were sampled from an adult woman who had mild COVID-19 (a few samples of this study predate the infection). Cell type and time point are not known.

The chain uses TRBV24-1 and TRBJ2-5; 8 bases are a match to TRBD1. V lost 4 bases, J lost 6 bases, and 9 bases stayed unmatched. CDR3 length: 15 residues. The V gene's germline CDR1 is KGHDR and CDR2 SFDVKD. This chain's CDR3 is CATSDPGQGLQTQYF. The DNA of the CDR3 is TGTGCCACCAGTGACCCCGGACAGGGCTTGCAGACCCAGTACTTC.

The chain has TRBV18 and TRBJ2-1, with 13 positions matching TRBD2. Trimming took 3 bases from V and 3 from J; bases not matched to a gene: 5. The CDR3 is 17 amino acids. Germline lookup yields CDR1 KGHSH and CDR2 LQKENI. CDR3 region: CASSPGLAGVLYNEQFF. The CDR3 DNA reads as TGTGCCAGCTCACCCGGACTAGCGGGAGTACTCTACAATGAGCAGTTCTTC. Combining the CDR3 with reference TRBV18 and TRBJ2-1 gives the whole variable domain NAGVMQNPRHLVRRRGQEARLRCSPMKGHSHVYWYRQLPEEGLKFMVYLQKENIIDESGMPKERFSAEFPKEGPSILRIQQVVRGDSAAYFCASSPGLAGVLYNEQFFGPGTRLTVL.

This clonotype was seen only a few times. The chain joins TRBV2 to TRBJ1-5, with D perhaps TRBD1 (5 bases). CDR1 is SNHLY, CDR2 FYNNEI, per germline. Between the trimmed V and J ends, which lost 6 bases and 6 bases, there was a span of 12 bases. The CDR3 length is 13 residues. CDR3 sequence: CASRDTRSQPQHF. The CDR3 DNA follows: TGTGCCAGCAGGGACACTCGGAGTCAGCCCCAGCATTTT.

This clonotype was counted only a few times. The V and J genes are TRBV4-1 and TRBJ2-5, with a tentative D call TRBD1 (6 bases). This CDR3 contains 14 residues. Germline V gene lookup returns CDR1 MGHRA and CDR2 YSYEKL. Trimming cost V 2 bases and J 7 bases, with 14 bases left between them. This chain's CDR3 is CASSQTGILGTQYF. CDR3 coding DNA: TGCGCCAGCAGCCAAACAGGGATTTTAGGGACCCAGTACTTC.

This chain links TRBV7-2 with TRBJ1-5, with no clear D. V gave up 1 base and J gave up 6 bases, with 19 bases separating them. CDR1 and CDR2 from the germline V gene are SGHTA and FQGNSA. The length of the CDR3 is 17 residues. Here the CDR3 DNA reads TGTGCCAGCAGCTTAGGGGCCCCCCAGGCGGCAAGTCAGCCCCAGCATTTT. Amino acid sequence: CASSLGAPQAASQPQHF.

The chain joins TRBV20-1 to TRBJ2-7, with D unresolved. The CDR3 length is 14 residues. Trimming shortened V by 5 bases and J by 0 bases, and 14 bases separated the two germline ends. From germline, CDR1 is DFQATT and CDR2 SNEGSKA (reference sequence). CDR3 DNA: TGCAGTGCTTGGCTCAGCGTACCCTCCTACGAGCAGTACTTC. This sequence encodes CSAWLSVPSYEQYF.

The rearrangement joins TRBV14 to TRBJ2-1, with 8 bases fitting TRBD2. Germline V gene lookup returns CDR1 SGHDN and CDR2 FVKESK. This CDR3 region has 17 residues. V gave up 4 bases and J gave up 1 base; unmatched junction bases: 9. CDR3 sequence (DNA): TGTGCCAGCAGCCGAATGTCAACGGGGGGGTCCTACAATGAGCAGTTCTTC. It codes for CASSRMSTGGSYNEQFF.